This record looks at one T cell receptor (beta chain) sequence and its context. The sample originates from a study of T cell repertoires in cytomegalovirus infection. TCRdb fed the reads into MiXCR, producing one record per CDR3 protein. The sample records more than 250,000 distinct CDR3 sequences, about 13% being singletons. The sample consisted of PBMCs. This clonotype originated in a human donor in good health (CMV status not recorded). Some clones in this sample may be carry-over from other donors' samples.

For the CDR3, the DNA is TGCAGCGCCGGTCAGTTTGAAGCTTTCTTT. Its translation is CSAGQFEAFF. This sequence joins TRBV29-1 and TRBJ1-1; D ambiguous. V was cut by 7 bases and J by 7 bases, with 10 bases left in between. This CDR3 is 10 amino acids long. Germline V CDR1 and CDR2: SQVTM, ANQGSEA.